Below, 26 T cell receptor beta chains from the same sample are listed, as sequenced in a study of response to subunit inactivated influenza vaccine. A single record per CDR3 protein comes from TCRdb applying MiXCR to the RT-PCR reads. This table has roughly 790,000 distinct CDR3 sequences, around 20% appearing once. This specimen was PBMCs from blood, taken roughly 5 days after vaccination. The receptor source for this set is a man aged 45 to 65 who received an inactivated influenza vaccine.

The count of this clonotype is one. This chain uses TRBV2 with TRBJ2-1; D is possibly TRBD2 (6 bases). The V gene's germline CDR1 is SNHLY and CDR2 FYNNEI. This CDR3 region has 16 residues. Between the trimmed V and J ends, which lost 4 bases and 2 bases, there was a span of 15 bases. The CDR3 region is CASSALVWEAYNEQFF. The CDR3 nucleotides are TGTGCCAGCAGTGCGTTGGTTTGGGAGGCCTACAATGAGCAGTTCTTC.

This clonotype was picked up a small number of times. The chain employs TRBV30 and TRBJ2-7; possibly TRBD1 for D (5 bases). Germline V lookup: CDR1 GTSNPN, CDR2 SVGIG (reference sequence). The CDR3 contains 13 residues. Trimming removed 3 bases at V and 1 base at J, with 10 bases between. CDR3 DNA: TGTGCCTGGAGACAGGACACGTCCTACGAGCAGTACTTC. Its translation is CAWRQDTSYEQYF.

There are a few counts of this clonotype. V usage is TRBV6-5 and J usage is TRBJ2-5; D ambiguous. The CDR3 spans 16 residues. The germline V gene encodes CDR1 MNHEY and CDR2 SVGAGI. V was trimmed by 2 bases and J by 1 base, leaving 14 bases between them. This CDR3 reads CASSYNVQHSQETQYF. The CDR3 bases are TGTGCCAGCAGTTACAACGTGCAGCATAGCCAAGAGACCCAGTACTTC.

This clonotype was counted between two and nine times. This chain links TRBV7-9 with TRBJ2-1, with TRBD2 identical over 10 bases. CDR3 length equals 14 residues. Germline V gives CDR1 SEHNR, CDR2 FQNEAQ (reference sequence). V dropped 5 bases and J dropped 8; count of bases not matched to a gene: 6. DNA for the CDR3: TGTGCCAGCAGCCCGAGCGGGGGGGTCTATGAGCAGTTCTTC. Its protein is CASSPSGGVYEQFF.

This clonotype was seen many times. This chain uses TRBV7-2 with TRBJ2-1, with D perhaps matching TRBD1 or TRBD2 (5 bases each). This CDR3 spans 13 amino acids. The V end lost 5 bases, the J end lost 10 bases, and 15 bases lay between the germline ends. CDR1 and CDR2 (germline): SGHTA, FQGNSA. CDR3: CASSPGTVQEQFF. In DNA form, the CDR3 reads TGTGCCAGCAGCCCTGGGACGGTTCAGGAGCAGTTCTTC.

The rearrangement joins TRBV20-1 to TRBJ2-3, with 7 positions matching TRBD1. The germline CDR1 and CDR2 sequences are DFQATT and SNEGSKA (reference sequence). J was trimmed by 5 bases and V by 6 bases; bases with no gene match: 8. CDR3 length equals 13 residues. CDR3 bases: TGCAGTGCCATACAGGGGCAGAGAGATACGCAGTATTTT. This codes for CSAIQGQRDTQYF.

The V gene is TRBV6-2 or TRBV6-3, the J gene TRBJ1-2; D call uncertain. V lost 2 bases and J 0 bases, leaving 4 bases between the germline ends. Looked up from germline, CDR1 is MNHEY and CDR2 is SVGEGT. The CDR3 sequence is 13 residues long. The CDR3 loop is CASSYDANYGYTF. CDR3 nucleotides: TGTGCCAGCAGTTACGATGCTAACTATGGCTACACCTTC.

The sample holds a few counts of this clonotype. The CDR3 sequence is CAWIKGRVDTQYF. The CDR3 DNA reads as TGTGCCTGGATTAAGGGGAGGGTCGATACGCAGTATTTT. The chain combines TRBV30 with TRBJ2-3, with TRBD2 identical over 7 bases. The CDR3 is 13 residues long. Germline V gene data show CDR1 as GTSNPN and CDR2 as SVGIG (reference sequence). V shed 4 bases and J 6 bases; nucleotides not matched to a gene: 7.

This clonotype was observed a handful of times. The chain recombines TRBV12-3 or TRBV12-4 with TRBJ1-1; no clear D. V lost 4 bases and J lost 2, with 8 bases in between. CDR3 size: 13 residues. CDR3 in amino acids: CASSYTPNTEAFF. Written as DNA, the CDR3 is TGTGCCAGCAGTTATACCCCTAACACTGAAGCTTTCTTT.

This chain links TRBV12-3 or TRBV12-4 with TRBJ2-3; 9 nucleotides match TRBD1. V lost 5 bases, J lost 2 bases, and 2 bases stayed unmatched. The CDR3 totals 14 residues. The CDR3 DNA is TGTGCCAGCAGTAGGACAGGGGACACAGATACGCAGTATTTT. Protein sequence: CASSRTGDTDTQYF.

This clonotype was counted only a few times. The CDR3 loop is CASSQDYRGADIQYF. The CDR3 nucleotides read TGTGCCAGCAGCCAAGATTATAGGGGAGCGGACATTCAGTACTTC. The rearrangement uses TRBV3-1 and TRBJ2-4, with D possibly called TRBD1 or TRBD2 (5 bases each). Trimming stripped 0 bases from V and 8 bases from J, with 14 bases between. The CDR3 is 15 residues long. Germline assignment: CDR1 LGHDT and CDR2 YNNKEL (reference sequence). The entire variable domain, with the rest obtained from reference TRBV3-1 and TRBJ2-4, is as follows: DTAVSQTPKYLVTQMGNDKSIKCEQNLGHDTMYWYKQDSKKFLKIMFSYNNKELIINETVPNRFSPKSPDKAHLNLHINSLELGDSAVYFCASSQDYRGADIQYFGAGTRLSVL.

This clonotype was detected only a few times. The rearrangement links TRBV6-5 to TRBJ2-3, with 9 bases identical to TRBD1. Per the germline V gene, CDR1 is MNHEY and CDR2 is SVGAGI. V lost 2 bases and J lost 4; bases outside the gene matches: 7. The CDR3 has 16 residues. DNA of the CDR3: TGTGCCAGCAGTTACAGACAGGGGGGGAGATCAGATACGCAGTATTTT. This encodes CASSYRQGGRSDTQYF.

This chain uses TRBV9 with TRBJ1-2; a weak D match, TRBD1 (6 bases). CDR1 SGDLS and CDR2 YYNGEE come from the germline V gene. This CDR3 region has 15 residues. V lost 3 bases, J lost 3 bases, and 15 bases lay in between. The CDR3 coding sequence is TGTGCCAGCAGCGGTATAACAGGGCGTGACTATGGCTACACCTTC. Translation gives CASSGITGRDYGYTF.

V gene TRBV7-2 combines with J gene TRBJ2-7, with 8 nucleotides matching TRBD2. This CDR3 comprises 16 residues. The germline gives CDR1 SGHTA, CDR2 FQGNSA. V trimming: 0 bases; J trimming: 2 bases; junction bases outside the gene matches: 6. The CDR3 region is CASSLAHSGRTYEQYF. The DNA of the CDR3 is TGTGCCAGCAGCTTAGCGCACAGCGGGAGAACCTACGAGCAGTACTTC.

V gene TRBV27 combines with J gene TRBJ2-7, with TRBD2 matching over 8 bases. The V segment lost 5 bases and the J segment 2 bases; nucleotides outside the gene matches: 14. This CDR3 has 17 amino acids. Germline values: CDR1 MNHEY, CDR2 SMNVEV (reference sequence). The CDR3 loop reads CASSPLVAGPQAYEQYF. In DNA, the CDR3 is TGTGCCAGCAGTCCCCTGGTAGCGGGGCCGCAAGCCTACGAGCAGTACTTC.

In its sample, this clonotype was seen a few times. J is TRBJ1-1 and V is TRBV12-3 or TRBV12-4; D might be TRBD1 (5 bases). The CDR3 covers 12 residues. Trimming left V 3 bases short and J 10 bases short, with 12 bases between. CDR3 loop: CASSFAGRRAFF. Here the CDR3 DNA reads TGTGCCAGCAGTTTCGCAGGGCGCCGAGCTTTCTTT.

The CDR3 DNA follows: TGCGCCAGCAGCCACCTGGGACAGGGGAATGGGGCCAACGTCCTGACTTTC. This sequence encodes CASSHLGQGNGANVLTF. The chain links TRBV4-1 to TRBJ2-6; 10 nucleotides align to TRBD1. V gave up 3 bases and J gave up 3 bases; unmatched junction bases: 5. The germline V gene has CDR1 MGHRA and CDR2 YSYEKL. The CDR3 has 17 residues.

In this sample, this clonotype turned up a few times. The V call is TRBV4-2, the J call TRBJ2-5, with TRBD2 matching 13 bases. With V trimmed by 1 base and J by 3 bases, 5 bases remained unmatched. The CDR3 loop spans 17 amino acids. Germline V gives CDR1 LGHNA, CDR2 YNFKEQ. The CDR3 reads CASSQGYGTSGEETQYF. The CDR3 DNA reads TGTGCCAGCAGCCAAGGTTACGGGACTAGCGGGGAAGAGACCCAGTACTTC.

The sample holds a few counts of this clonotype. The chain couples TRBV6-1 to TRBJ2-5; no clear D. V lost 0 bases to trimming and J lost 6 bases, with 11 bases between them. Germline loops: CDR1 MNHNS, CDR2 SASEGT. CDR3 size: 14 residues. The CDR3 sequence: CASSEAWKGQTQYF. The CDR3 nucleotides read TGTGCCAGCAGTGAAGCCTGGAAAGGGCAGACCCAGTACTTC.

This clonotype was seen only a few times. The chain carries TRBV28 and TRBJ1-5, with D uncertain. The V end lost 2 bases, the J end lost 7 bases, and 15 bases lay between the germline ends. Germline V gene data show CDR1 as MDHEN and CDR2 as SYDVKM. The CDR3 is 15 amino acids. The CDR3 loop reads CASSLRGGYGQPQHF. The CDR3 DNA reads TGTGCCAGCAGTTTACGCGGAGGGTATGGGCAGCCCCAGCATTTT.

The CDR3 region is CSAIPQANYGYTF. In nucleotides, the CDR3 is TGCAGTGCAATTCCACAGGCTAACTATGGCTACACCTTC. V gene TRBV20-1 combines with J gene TRBJ1-2, with D tentatively TRBD1 (5 bases). The CDR3 has 13 amino acids. Germline CDR1 reads DFQATT; CDR2 reads SNEGSKA (reference sequence). V lost 6 bases and J lost 0, with 11 bases in between.

The chain couples TRBV5-1 to TRBJ2-7; 8 bases are shared with TRBD1. CDR1 and CDR2 from the germline V gene are SGHRS and YFSETQ. With 1 base clipped from V and 2 bases from J, the junction kept 5 bases outside the gene matches. CDR3 length: 15 amino acids. The CDR3 sequence: CASSLRGTGPYEQYF. The CDR3, as DNA: TGCGCCAGCAGCTTGAGGGGGACAGGACCCTACGAGCAGTACTTC.

The chain carries TRBV10-2 and TRBJ2-7; D not resolved. Germline-derived CDR1 and CDR2 are WSHSY and SAAADI. The CDR3 consists of 13 residues. With 11 bases removed from V and 1 base from J, the gap between germline ends came to 15 bases. The CDR3 DNA is TGCGCCGCAGGACGGGTGCCTTCCTACGAGCAGTACTTC. Its translation: CAAGRVPSYEQYF.

This clonotype was detected a few times. V usage is TRBV6-5 and J usage is TRBJ2-2; 10 bases map to TRBD2. The V gene's germline CDR1 is MNHEY and CDR2 SVGAGI. V lost 0 bases, J lost 3 bases, and 4 bases stayed unmatched. This CDR3 contains 17 residues. In DNA form, the CDR3 reads TGTGCCAGCAGTTACTCGAGTAGCGGGAGGTACACCGGGGAGCTGTTTTTT. Translated, it gives CASSYSSSGRYTGELFF.

The genes are TRBV11-2 and TRBJ2-5, with 8 bases matching TRBD2. The CDR3 contains 15 residues. Trimming took 2 bases from V and 4 from J; bases not matched to a gene: 6. Germline V gene lookup returns CDR1 SGHAT and CDR2 FQNNGV. As DNA, the CDR3 is TGTGCCAGCAGCTTACTCGGGGGGGGCCTAGAGACCCAGTACTTC. This codes for CASSLLGGGLETQYF.

The chain couples TRBV14 to TRBJ2-7, with D unclear. V lost 2 bases and J 2 bases, leaving 4 bases between the germline ends. The germline V gene has CDR1 SGHDN and CDR2 FVKESK. CDR3 length: 12 amino acids. CDR3 in amino acids: CASSQTPYEQYF. The CDR3 nucleotides read TGTGCCAGCAGCCAAACCCCCTACGAGCAGTACTTC.